Listed here are 23 T cell receptor beta chains from one sample, sequenced in a study of chemoradiotherapy in HPV16-positive cancers. Clones were sequenced by immunoSEQ multiplex PCR, and TCRdb holds only the in-frame ones, with some missing. The sample yields over a thousand clones, 76% seen once. The sample consisted of tumor tissue, taken from a patient who underwent chemoradiotherapy. Source of these receptors: a human donor with HPV-associated anogenital cancer.

This chain links TRBV30 with TRBJ1-5, with 7 positions matching TRBD1. The germline CDR1 and CDR2 sequences are GTSNPN and SVGIG (reference sequence). The CDR3 totals 15 residues. With 3 bases clipped from V and 3 bases from J, the junction kept 8 bases outside the gene matches. The CDR3 spells CAWSQQGGPNQPQHF. The CDR3 DNA follows: TGTGCCTGGAGCCAGCAGGGGGGCCCCAATCAGCCCCAGCATTTT.

This clone has more than one count but fewer than ten. The chain carries TRBV5-1 and TRBJ1-4, with D perhaps TRBD1 (6 bases). The CDR3 has 16 residues. Trimming took off 1 base at V and 5 bases at J, with 15 bases between the two ends. Germline CDR1 SGHRS, CDR2 YFSETQ. The CDR3, as DNA: TGCGCCAGCAGCTTGTTTATGGCAGGGGAAAATGAAAAACTGTTTTTT. The encoded protein is CASSLFMAGENEKLFF.

The chain links TRBV6-1 to TRBJ1-5; TRBD1 aligns across 8 bases. This CDR3 is 14 amino acids long. CDR1 MNHNS and CDR2 SASEGT come from the germline V gene. The V segment lost 6 bases and the J segment 7 bases; nucleotides outside the gene matches: 8. The CDR3 DNA follows: TGTGCCAGCAGCGAGACAGGGGTCTGGCAGCCCCAGCATTTT. Protein sequence: CASSETGVWQPQHF.

This clone came up once. The chain carries TRBV7-2 and TRBJ2-1; no clear D gene. This CDR3 has 12 amino acids. The germline V and J ends were trimmed by 3 bases and 8 bases, with 8 bases remaining between them. Looked up from germline, CDR1 is SGHTA and CDR2 is FQGNSA. The CDR3 DNA sequence: TGTGCCAGCAGCTTTAGTAGGGATGAGCAGTTCTTC. Translating gives CASSFSRDEQFF.

The chain carries TRBV19 and TRBJ1-6; 7 nucleotides line up with TRBD1. CDR1 is LNHDA, CDR2 SQIVND, per germline (reference sequence). This CDR3 has 12 amino acids. V shed 5 bases and J 8 bases; nucleotides not matched to a gene: 0. The CDR3, as DNA: TGTGCCAGTAGTGGACAGGATTCACCCCTCCACTTT. Translated: CASSGQDSPLHF. The whole variable domain, filled in from reference TRBV19 and TRBJ1-6, reads DGGITQSPKYLFRKEGQNVTLSCEQNLNHDAMYWYRQDPGQGLRLIYYSQIVNDFQKGDIAEGYSVSREKKESFPLTVTSAQKNPTAFYLCASSGQDSPLHFGNGTRLTVT.

This clone was detected a few times. The chain joins TRBV27 to TRBJ2-7; TRBD1 might be the D (6 bases). Trimming took 2 bases from V and 3 from J, leaving 8 bases between them. The CDR3 covers 13 residues. From germline, CDR1 is MNHEY and CDR2 SMNVEV (reference sequence). The CDR3 nucleotides are TGTGCCAGCAGTTTAGCCAGGGGCTACGAGCAGTACTTC. This codes for CASSLARGYEQYF.

The V gene is TRBV5-4, the J gene TRBJ2-1, with 9 bases aligning to TRBD2. Per germline, CDR1 SGHNT and CDR2 YYREEE (reference sequence). With 0 bases clipped from V and 4 bases from J, the junction kept 2 bases outside the gene matches. CDR3 size: 15 residues. CDR3 coding DNA: TGTGCCAGCAGCTTGGGACTAGCGGATTACAATGAGCAGTTCTTC. It specifies CASSLGLADYNEQFF.

This chain uses TRBV2 with TRBJ1-4; D unresolved. This CDR3 spans 17 amino acids. Deletions cut 9 bases from V and 0 bases from J, with 20 bases between. Per germline, CDR1 SNHLY and CDR2 FYNNEI. The CDR3 protein is CASGGMGFEATNEKLFF. For the CDR3, the DNA is TGTGCCAGTGGAGGAATGGGTTTCGAGGCAACTAATGAAAAACTGTTTTTT.

The chain employs TRBV6-1 and TRBJ1-2, with D unresolved. This CDR3 is built from 10 residues. CDR1 and CDR2 from the germline V gene are MNHNS and SASEGT. Trimming removed 6 bases at V and 6 bases at J, with 5 bases between. CDR3 region: CASRIHGYTF. CDR3 nucleotide sequence: TGTGCCAGCAGAATTCATGGCTACACCTTC.

The table lists this clone with a few counts. The chain combines TRBV29-1 with TRBJ2-5; TRBD1 agrees at 9 bases. V was pared by 0 bases and J by 7 bases, with 12 bases of the junction left unmatched. Germline loops: CDR1 SQVTM, CDR2 ANQGSEA. This CDR3 has 16 residues. CDR3 residues: CSVEDRGTGRMATQYF. The CDR3 DNA reads as TGCAGCGTTGAAGATCGGGGGACAGGGAGAATGGCGACCCAGTACTTC.

The chain links TRBV21-1 to TRBJ2-1; TRBD1 reflects the table's D call only, with no check against the DNA. TRBV21-1 is an annotated pseudogene. This CDR3 is 15 amino acids long. DNA of the CDR3: TGTGCCAGCAGCAAAGGCGGGACAGGGGGCAATGAGCAGTTCTTC. Amino acids: CASSKGGTGGNEQFF.

This clone was seen more than once but under ten times. The gene calls are TRBV27 and TRBJ2-7; 15 bases line up with TRBD2. This CDR3 has 21 amino acids. Germline V lookup: CDR1 MNHEY, CDR2 SMNVEV (reference sequence). The ends lost 6 bases at V and 2 bases at J; junction bases unmatched: 20. Here the CDR3 DNA reads TGTGCCAGCAGGAATCCCACTACCGGGACTAGCGGGAGGTTTGGGCCCTACGAGCAGTACTTC. Translating gives CASRNPTTGTSGRFGPYEQYF.

This chain links TRBV29-1 with TRBJ2-7; 12 bases map to TRBD2. CDR3 length equals 13 residues. V lost 7 bases to trimming and J lost 7 bases; unmatched junction nucleotides: 8. The germline V gene encodes CDR1 SQVTM and CDR2 ANQGSEA. The CDR3 loop is CSAVTSGRREQYF. CDR3 DNA sequence: TGCAGCGCCGTGACTAGCGGGAGAAGAGAGCAGTACTTC.

This clone was seen just once. The chain employs TRBV5-1 and TRBJ1-4; a possible D gene is TRBD1 (5 bases). The V end was cut by 0 bases, the J end by 8 bases, with 14 bases between. Germline CDR1 is SGHRS and CDR2 is YFSETQ. The CDR3 runs 15 residues. The CDR3 bases are TGCGCCAGCAGCTTGGGGGGCAGGGTAGAAGAAAAACTGTTTTTT. Translated: CASSLGGRVEEKLFF.

The rearrangement links TRBV28 to TRBJ2-1; 12 nucleotides agree with TRBD2. Trimming took 2 bases from V and 7 from J; bases not matched to a gene: 3. CDR3 length: 15 amino acids. The germline CDR1 and CDR2 sequences are MDHEN and SYDVKM. This CDR3 is CASSLLAGGRNEQFF. CDR3 nucleotide sequence: TGTGCCAGCAGTTTACTAGCGGGAGGGCGGAATGAGCAGTTCTTC.

A single count supports this clone. J is TRBJ1-4 and V is TRBV27, with a tentative D call TRBD1 (6 bases). CDR3 size: 13 residues. Germline CDR1 MNHEY, CDR2 SMNVEV (reference sequence). Deletions cut 8 bases from V and 7 bases from J, with 14 bases between. The CDR3 coding sequence is TGTGCCAGCTGGGACACACTCTCTGAAAAACTGTTTTTT. Its translation is CASWDTLSEKLFF.

This clone was seen a single time. The V and J genes are TRBV5-6 and TRBJ2-7, with 13 bases lining up with TRBD2. The V segment lost 4 bases and the J segment 6 bases; nucleotides outside the gene matches: 4. CDR1 and CDR2 (germline): SGHDT, YYEEEE. The CDR3 loop spans 14 amino acids. The CDR3 nucleotides read TGTGCCAGCAGCCGACTAGCGGGAGGAAGCGAGCAGTACTTC. Residues: CASSRLAGGSEQYF.

The rearrangement joins TRBV10-3 to TRBJ2-6; no reliable D call. The ends were cut back, 6 bases at V and 2 bases at J, with 17 bases in the middle. The germline V gene encodes CDR1 ENHRY and CDR2 SYGVKD. The CDR3 is 17 residues long. As DNA, the CDR3 is TGTGCCATCAGCCCCGCGGCGCCCTCAACTGGGGCCAACGTCCTGACTTTC. This translates into CAISPAAPSTGANVLTF.

This clone was recorded only once. The genes are TRBV19 and TRBJ1-2; a weak D match, TRBD1 (6 bases). The CDR3 sequence is 15 residues long. V shed 1 base and J shed 7 bases, with 16 bases lying between them. CDR1 and CDR2 (germline): LNHDA, SQIVND (reference sequence). The CDR3 nucleotides read TGTGCCAGTAGTATAGTCGGCTCACAGGGAGGTGGCTACACCTTC. This sequence encodes CASSIVGSQGGGYTF.

The chain is built from TRBV27 and TRBJ1-3; no reliable D call. Germline V gene data show CDR1 as MNHEY and CDR2 as SMNVEV (reference sequence). V was trimmed by 5 bases and J by 2 bases, leaving 13 bases between them. This CDR3 has 15 residues. In DNA, the CDR3 is TGTGCCAGCAGTCCCCTGGGCCCCACTGGAAACACCATATATTTT. Protein product: CASSPLGPTGNTIYF.

The chain links TRBV23-1 to TRBJ2-1; possible D gene TRBD2, 5 bases. TRBV23-1 is an ORF, and what it does is uncertain. The CDR3 has 15 residues. Trimming removed 8 bases at V and 0 bases at J, with 14 bases between. CDR3 in amino acids: CASLLFDYSYNEQFF. Written as DNA, the CDR3 is TGCGCCAGCCTACTTTTTGACTACTCCTACAATGAGCAGTTCTTC.

The sample holds a few counts of this clone. V is TRBV19 and J is TRBJ2-6; no clear D. CDR1 LNHDA and CDR2 SQIVND come from the germline V gene (reference sequence). V was cut by 1 base and J by 0 bases, with 7 bases left in between. CDR3 length: 16 amino acids. CDR3 region: CASSIGVLSGANVLTF. The CDR3 region has the DNA TGTGCCAGTAGTATAGGAGTTCTCTCTGGGGCCAACGTCCTGACTTTC.

This CDR3 reads CASSLPGGSDEQFF. In DNA, the CDR3 is TGTGCCAGTAGTTTACCGGGAGGGTCCGATGAGCAGTTCTTC. The chain links TRBV19 to TRBJ2-1; the match to TRBD2 covers 8 bases. Germline-derived CDR1 and CDR2 are LNHDA and SQIVND (reference sequence). Losses at the gene ends were 5 bases for V and 8 bases for J; bases not matched to a gene: 8. The CDR3 loop spans 14 amino acids.